This T cell receptor (beta chain) was found in a study of read filtering for tumor transcriptome and immune sequencing. Study-level background: By R-ISS, stages I, II and III held approximately 8, 16 and 7 patients. Whole-transcriptome libraries were prepared after DNase treatment.

The library was built from approximately 400 ng RNA with molecular barcoded adaptors for alpha/delta and beta/gamma chains. TCRdb analysed the reads with MiXCR anew, one entry per CDR3 protein. The sample shows about 57,000 distinct CDR3 sequences, less than 25% of them seen only once. Every patient had bone marrow sampled while the disease was active. In its sample, this clonotype was seen many times. Its antigen is not known. The V and J ends lost 2 bases and 7 bases, in that order; junction bases with no gene match: 3. This CDR3 comprises 14 residues. Germline CDR1 is SGHRS and CDR2 is YFSETQ. General observations from the study: IR-seq and RNA-seq agreed better without single-read clonotypes.

Source material: a population of CD138-negative cells sorted from bone marrow. This TCR was recovered from a donor aged 40 or over with multiple myeloma. This chain uses TRBV5-1 with TRBJ2-1, with 10 nucleotides matching TRBD2. CDR3 coding DNA: TGCGCCAGCAGCTTAACTAGCGGGAAGAATGAGCAGTTCTTC. Translation: CASSLTSGKNEQFF.